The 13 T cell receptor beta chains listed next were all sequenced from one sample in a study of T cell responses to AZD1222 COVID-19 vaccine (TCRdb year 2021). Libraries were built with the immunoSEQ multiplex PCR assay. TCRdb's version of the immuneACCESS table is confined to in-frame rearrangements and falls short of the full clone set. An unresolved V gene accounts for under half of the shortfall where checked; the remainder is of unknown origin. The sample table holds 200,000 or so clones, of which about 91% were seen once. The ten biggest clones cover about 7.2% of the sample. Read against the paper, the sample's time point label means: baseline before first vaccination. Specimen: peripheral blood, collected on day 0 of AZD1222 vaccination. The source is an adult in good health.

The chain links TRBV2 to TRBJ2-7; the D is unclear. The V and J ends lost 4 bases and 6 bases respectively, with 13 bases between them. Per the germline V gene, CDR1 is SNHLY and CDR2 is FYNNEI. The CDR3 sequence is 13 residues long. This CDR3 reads CASSGPVLGEQYF. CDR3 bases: TGTGCCAGCAGTGGCCCGGTTCTGGGCGAGCAGTACTTC.

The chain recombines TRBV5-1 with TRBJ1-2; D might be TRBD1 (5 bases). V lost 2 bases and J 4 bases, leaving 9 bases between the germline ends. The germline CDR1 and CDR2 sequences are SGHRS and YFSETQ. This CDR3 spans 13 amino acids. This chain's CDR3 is CASSFGRAYGYTF. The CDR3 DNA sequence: TGCGCCAGCAGCTTCGGCAGGGCCTATGGCTACACCTTC.

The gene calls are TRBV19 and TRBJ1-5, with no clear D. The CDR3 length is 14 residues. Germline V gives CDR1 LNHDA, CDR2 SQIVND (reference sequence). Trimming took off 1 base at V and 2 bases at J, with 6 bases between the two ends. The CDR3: CASSIVVGNQPQHF. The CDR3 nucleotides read TGTGCCAGTAGTATAGTGGTGGGCAATCAGCCCCAGCATTTT.

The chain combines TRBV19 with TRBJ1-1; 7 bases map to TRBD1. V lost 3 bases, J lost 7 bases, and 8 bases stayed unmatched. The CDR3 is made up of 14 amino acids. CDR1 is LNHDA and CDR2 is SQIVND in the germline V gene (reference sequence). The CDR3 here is CASSMTGFVGEAFF. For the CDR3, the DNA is TGTGCCAGTAGTATGACAGGGTTTGTTGGTGAAGCTTTCTTT.

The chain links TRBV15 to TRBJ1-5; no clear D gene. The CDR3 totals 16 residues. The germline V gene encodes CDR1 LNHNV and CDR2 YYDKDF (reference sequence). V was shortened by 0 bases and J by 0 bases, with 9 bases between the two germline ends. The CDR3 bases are TGTGCCACCAGCAGAGATCTGGGCTATAGCAATCAGCCCCAGCATTTT. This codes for CATSRDLGYSNQPQHF.

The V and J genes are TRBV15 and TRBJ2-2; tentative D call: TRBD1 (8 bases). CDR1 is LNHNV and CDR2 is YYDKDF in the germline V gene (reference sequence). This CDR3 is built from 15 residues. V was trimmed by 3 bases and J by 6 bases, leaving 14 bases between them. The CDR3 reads CATSSGQGGAGELFF. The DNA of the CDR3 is TGTGCCACCAGCAGCGGACAGGGAGGGGCCGGGGAGCTGTTTTTT.

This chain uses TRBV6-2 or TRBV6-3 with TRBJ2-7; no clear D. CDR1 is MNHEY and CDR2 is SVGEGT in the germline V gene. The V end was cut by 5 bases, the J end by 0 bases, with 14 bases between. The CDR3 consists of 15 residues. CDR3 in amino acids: CASSNPFGSSYEQYF. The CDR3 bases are TGTGCCAGCAGTAACCCTTTTGGTTCCTCCTACGAGCAGTACTTC.

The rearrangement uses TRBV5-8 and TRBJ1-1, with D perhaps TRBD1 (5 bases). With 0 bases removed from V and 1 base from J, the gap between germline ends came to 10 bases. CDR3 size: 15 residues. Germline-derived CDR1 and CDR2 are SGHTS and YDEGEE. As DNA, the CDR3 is TGTGCCAGCAGCTTGGAGCAGGGAGGGAACACTGAAGCTTTCTTT. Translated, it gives CASSLEQGGNTEAFF.

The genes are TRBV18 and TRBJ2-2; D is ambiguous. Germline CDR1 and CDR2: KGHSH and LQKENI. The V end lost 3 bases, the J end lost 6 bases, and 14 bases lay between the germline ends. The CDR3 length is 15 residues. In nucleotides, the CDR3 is TGTGCCAGCTCACCCCCTTCATCCGGGCCCGGGGAGCTGTTTTTT. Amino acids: CASSPPSSGPGELFF.

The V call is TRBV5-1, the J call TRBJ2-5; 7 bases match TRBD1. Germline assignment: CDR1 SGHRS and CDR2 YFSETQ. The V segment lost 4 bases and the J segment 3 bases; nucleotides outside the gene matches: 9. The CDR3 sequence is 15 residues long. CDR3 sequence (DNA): TGCGCCAGCAGCGGCCGGGACAGAGGGAAAGAGACCCAGTACTTC. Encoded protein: CASSGRDRGKETQYF.

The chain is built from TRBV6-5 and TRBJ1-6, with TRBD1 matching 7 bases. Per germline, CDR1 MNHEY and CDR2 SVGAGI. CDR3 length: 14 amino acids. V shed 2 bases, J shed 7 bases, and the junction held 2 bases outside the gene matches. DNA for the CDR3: TGTGCCAGCAGTTACCCGGGACAGAATTCACCCCTCCACTTT. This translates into CASSYPGQNSPLHF.

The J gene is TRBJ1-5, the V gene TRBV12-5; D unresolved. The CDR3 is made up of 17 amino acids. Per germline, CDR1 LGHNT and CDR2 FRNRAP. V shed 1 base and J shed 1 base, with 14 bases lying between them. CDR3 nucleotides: TGTGCTAGTGGTTTGGAGACCCAGAAACGGAGCAATCAGCCCCAGCATTTT. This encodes CASGLETQKRSNQPQHF.

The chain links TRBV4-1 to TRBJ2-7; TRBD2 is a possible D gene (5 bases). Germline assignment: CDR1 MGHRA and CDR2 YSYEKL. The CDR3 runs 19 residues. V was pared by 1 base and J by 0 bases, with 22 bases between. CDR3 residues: CASSQVHSRPGFSSYEQYF. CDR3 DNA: TGCGCCAGCAGCCAAGTTCATAGCAGGCCGGGGTTTAGCTCCTACGAGCAGTACTTC.